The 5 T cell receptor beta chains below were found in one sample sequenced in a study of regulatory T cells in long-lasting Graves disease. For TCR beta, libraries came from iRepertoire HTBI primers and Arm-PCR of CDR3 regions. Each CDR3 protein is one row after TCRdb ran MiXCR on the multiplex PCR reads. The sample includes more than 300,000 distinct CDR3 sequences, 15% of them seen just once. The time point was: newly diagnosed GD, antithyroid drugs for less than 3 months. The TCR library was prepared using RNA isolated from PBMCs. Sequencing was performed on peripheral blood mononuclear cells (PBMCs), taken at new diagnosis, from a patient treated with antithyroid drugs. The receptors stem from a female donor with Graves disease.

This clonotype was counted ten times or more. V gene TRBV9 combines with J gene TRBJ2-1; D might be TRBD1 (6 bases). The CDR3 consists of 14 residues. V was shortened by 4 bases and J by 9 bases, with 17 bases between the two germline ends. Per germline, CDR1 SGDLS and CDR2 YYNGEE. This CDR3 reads CASSTGQTGSEQFF. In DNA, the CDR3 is TGTGCCAGCAGCACAGGCCAAACAGGGTCTGAGCAGTTCTTC.

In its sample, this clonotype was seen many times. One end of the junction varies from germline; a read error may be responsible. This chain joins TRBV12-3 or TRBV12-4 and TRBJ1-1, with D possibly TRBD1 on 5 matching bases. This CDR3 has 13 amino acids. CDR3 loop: CASSLGGETEAFF. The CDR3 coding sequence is TGCGCCAGCAGCTTGGGAGGGGAAACTGAAGCTTTCTTT.

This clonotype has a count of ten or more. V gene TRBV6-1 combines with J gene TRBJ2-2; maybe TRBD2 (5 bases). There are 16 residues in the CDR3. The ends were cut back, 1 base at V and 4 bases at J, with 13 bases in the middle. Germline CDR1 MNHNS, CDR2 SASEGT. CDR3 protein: CASSEGPGGGTGELFF. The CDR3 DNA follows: TGTGCCAGCAGTGAAGGTCCCGGTGGAGGCACCGGGGAGCTGTTTTTT.

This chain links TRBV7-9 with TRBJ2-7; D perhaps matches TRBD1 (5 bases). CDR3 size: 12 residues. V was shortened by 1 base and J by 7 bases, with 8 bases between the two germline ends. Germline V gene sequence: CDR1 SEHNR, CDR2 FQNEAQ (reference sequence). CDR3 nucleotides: TGTGCCAGCAGCTTAGAGAAGGGGGAGCAGTACTTC. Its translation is CASSLEKGEQYF. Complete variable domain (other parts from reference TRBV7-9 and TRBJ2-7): DTGVSQNPRHKITKRGQNVTFRCDPISEHNRLYWYRQTLGQGPEFLTYFQNEAQLEKSRLLSDRFSAERPKGSFSTLEIQRTEQGDSAMYLCASSLEKGEQYFGPGTRLTVT.

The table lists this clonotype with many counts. CDR3: CASSPVGGGIRNGYTF. For the CDR3, the DNA is TGTGCCAGCAGCCCAGTGGGAGGGGGGATAAGAAATGGCTACACCTTC. The chain couples TRBV13 to TRBJ1-2, with D maybe TRBD1 (6 bases). The CDR3 is 16 residues long. V gave up 5 bases and J gave up 6 bases, with 22 bases separating them. Germline CDR1 PRHDT, CDR2 FYEKMQ (reference sequence).